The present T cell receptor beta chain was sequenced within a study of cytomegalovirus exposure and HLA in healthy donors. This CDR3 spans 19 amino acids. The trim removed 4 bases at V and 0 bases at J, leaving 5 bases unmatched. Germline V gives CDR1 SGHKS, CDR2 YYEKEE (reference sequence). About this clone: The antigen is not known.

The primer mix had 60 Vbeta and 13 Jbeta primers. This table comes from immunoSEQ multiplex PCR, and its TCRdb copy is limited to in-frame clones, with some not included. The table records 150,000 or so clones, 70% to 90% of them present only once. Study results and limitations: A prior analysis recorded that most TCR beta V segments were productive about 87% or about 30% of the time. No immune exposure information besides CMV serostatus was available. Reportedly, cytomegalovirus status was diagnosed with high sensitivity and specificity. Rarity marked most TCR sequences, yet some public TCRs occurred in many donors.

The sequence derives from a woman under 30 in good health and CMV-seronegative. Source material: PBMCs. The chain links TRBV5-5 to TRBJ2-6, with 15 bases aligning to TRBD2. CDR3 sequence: CASSMGLAGGISGANVLTF. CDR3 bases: TGTGCCAGCAGCATGGGACTAGCGGGGGGTATCTCTGGGGCCAACGTCCTGACTTTC.